This entry lists 18 T cell receptor beta chains sequenced from one sample in a study of blood T cell repertoires in COVID-19 (dated by TCRdb to about 2020). Library preparation employed the immunoSEQ multiplex PCR assay. Held by TCRdb, this immuneACCESS table contains in-frame sequences only and omits some clones. Under half of the omission traces to an unresolved V gene where checked; the cause of the rest is unknown. In this sample the table shows 470,000 or so clones, approximately 83% of which occur a single time. Clones ranked in the top ten supply approximately 2.9% of the sample. The sequenced sample was peripheral blood. All receptors derive from a human donor in a cohort sampled during active COVID-19.

This clone was seen a few times. This sequence joins TRBV6-2 or TRBV6-3 and TRBJ2-2; TRBD1 might be the D (5 bases). Germline-derived CDR1 and CDR2 are MNHEY and SVGEGT. This CDR3 contains 17 residues. V was pared by 6 bases and J by 0 bases, with 17 bases between. CDR3 coding DNA: TGTGCCAGCAGCCCAACCCAAGGGGCGCCGAACACCGGGGAGCTGTTTTTT. Residues: CASSPTQGAPNTGELFF.

This clone was seen a few times. The chain couples TRBV5-1 to TRBJ1-1; maybe TRBD1 (5 bases). This CDR3 has 14 residues. CDR1 is SGHRS and CDR2 is YFSETQ in the germline V gene. V was clipped by 4 bases and J by 0 bases, with 10 bases between them. The CDR3 region is CASSAGIMNTEAFF. In DNA, the CDR3 is TGCGCCAGCAGCGCAGGGATCATGAACACTGAAGCTTTCTTT.

V and J are TRBV5-1 and TRBJ2-7, with D unclear. V was clipped by 4 bases and J by 2 bases, with 19 bases between them. This CDR3 contains 16 residues. The V gene's germline CDR1 is SGHRS and CDR2 YFSETQ. The chain's CDR3 is CASSSDGRLITYEQYF. The DNA for the CDR3 is TGCGCCAGCAGCAGTGACGGAAGACTCATCACCTACGAGCAGTACTTC.

A word on this clone: At one boundary the junction diverges from the germline segment, which might be a read error. The V gene is TRBV10-1, the J gene TRBJ2-5; D possibly corresponds to TRBD2 (6 bases). The CDR3 totals 15 residues. The germline V gene has CDR1 WNHNN and CDR2 SYGVQD (reference sequence). CDR3 residues: CASSDSGVAQEAQYF. In DNA form, the CDR3 reads TGCGCCAGCAGTGATTCGGGGGTGGCGCAAGAGGCCCAGTACTTC.

V gene TRBV27 combines with J gene TRBJ2-1, with TRBD1 identical over 7 bases. Germline V gives CDR1 MNHEY, CDR2 SMNVEV (reference sequence). The CDR3 is 13 residues long. V was pared by 8 bases and J by 8 bases, with 9 bases of the junction left unmatched. This CDR3 is CASGLTGYDEQFF. The CDR3 DNA reads TGTGCCAGCGGACTGACAGGGTATGATGAGCAGTTCTTC.

The chain couples TRBV9 to TRBJ2-2; TRBD1 is a possible D gene (6 bases). The CDR3 totals 15 residues. CDR1 is SGDLS and CDR2 is YYNGEE in the germline V gene. Trimming removed 4 bases from V and 4 bases from J, with 14 bases in between. CDR3 protein: CASSTQGSGTGELFF. CDR3 DNA sequence: TGTGCCAGCAGCACACAGGGAAGCGGCACCGGGGAGCTGTTTTTT.

This chain links TRBV5-1 with TRBJ1-4; D might be TRBD1 (5 bases). In germline, CDR1 is SGHRS, CDR2 YFSETQ. The CDR3 totals 14 residues. Deletions cut 5 bases from V and 4 bases from J, with 12 bases between. The CDR3 loop reads CASRRTGDNEKLFF. The CDR3 nucleotides are TGCGCCAGCAGAAGGACGGGGGATAATGAAAAACTGTTTTTT.

This clone was detected only a few times. The J gene is TRBJ1-2, the V gene TRBV2; D remains unclear. In germline, CDR1 is SNHLY, CDR2 FYNNEI. Trimming pared 6 bases from V and 1 base from J, leaving 6 bases between. The CDR3 runs to 12 residues. The CDR3 loop reads CASRRSNYGYTF. Written as DNA, the CDR3 is TGTGCCAGCAGACGCAGTAACTATGGCTACACCTTC.

The chain carries TRBV29-1 and TRBJ2-1; 12 bases map to TRBD2. Germline loops: CDR1 SQVTM, CDR2 ANQGSEA. The V and J ends lost 1 base and 0 bases, in that order; junction bases with no gene match: 7. The CDR3 loop spans 18 amino acids. CDR3: CSVEGPSGRAVSYNEQFF. For the CDR3, the DNA is TGCAGCGTTGAAGGACCTAGCGGGAGGGCCGTCTCCTACAATGAGCAGTTCTTC.

This rearrangement joins TRBV19 to TRBJ2-7; D might be TRBD1 (5 bases). Germline V lookup: CDR1 LNHDA, CDR2 SQIVND (reference sequence). The CDR3 covers 16 residues. The V and J ends lost 1 base and 1 base respectively, with 14 bases between them. The CDR3 DNA sequence: TGTGCCAGTAGTATAGGGGATTTTGACAGATCCTACGAGCAGTACTTC. It specifies CASSIGDFDRSYEQYF.

The V gene is TRBV7-2, the J gene TRBJ1-4, with D possibly TRBD1 on 5 matching bases. Germline V gives CDR1 SGHTA, CDR2 FQGNSA. The CDR3 is 15 residues long. Trimming took 5 bases from V and 1 from J, leaving 11 bases between them. The CDR3 nucleotides read TGTGCCAGCAGCGAACCGGGGGGAACTAATGAAAAACTGTTTTTT. Translating gives CASSEPGGTNEKLFF.

The V call is TRBV27, the J call TRBJ1-1; D call uncertain. Germline V gene sequence: CDR1 MNHEY, CDR2 SMNVEV (reference sequence). Deletions cut 2 bases from V and 4 bases from J, with 14 bases between. This CDR3 region has 15 residues. The CDR3 coding sequence is TGTGCCAGCAGTTTACTATCATTCACGGGCACTGAAGCTTTCTTT. This sequence encodes CASSLLSFTGTEAFF.

This clone was seen only a few times. The CDR3 spells CASSFTGGGYTF. As DNA, the CDR3 is TGTGCCAGCAGCTTTACAGGGGGAGGCTACACCTTC. The chain carries TRBV7-2 and TRBJ1-2, with TRBD1 matching 8 bases. After removal of 3 bases from V and 8 bases from J, the junction contained 2 bases not matched to a gene. From germline, CDR1 is SGHTA and CDR2 FQGNSA. This CDR3 has 12 amino acids.

The V and J genes are TRBV28 and TRBJ1-2, with TRBD1 matching over 8 bases. This CDR3 region has 14 residues. Germline CDR1 reads MDHEN; CDR2 reads SYDVKM. V shed 5 bases, J shed 8 bases, and the junction held 10 bases outside the gene matches. The CDR3 spells CASSLTGGGAGYTF. DNA for the CDR3: TGTGCCAGCAGTCTTACAGGGGGGGGAGCGGGCTACACCTTC.

This chain connects TRBV11-2 to TRBJ2-5; maybe TRBD1 (5 bases). The CDR3 is 15 amino acids. The germline gives CDR1 SGHAT, CDR2 FQNNGV. V was clipped by 5 bases and J by 1 base, with 14 bases between them. The CDR3 nucleotides read TGTGCCAGCAGCCCCCAGGGATCTTCCCAAGAGACCCAGTACTTC. Translation: CASSPQGSSQETQYF.

This rearrangement joins TRBV30 to TRBJ2-7; TRBD1 matches at 9 bases. With V trimmed by 8 bases and J by 3 bases, 8 bases remained unmatched. Germline assignment: CDR1 GTSNPN and CDR2 SVGIG (reference sequence). The CDR3 extends over 13 amino acids. The CDR3 DNA sequence: TGTGCCCTGTCCGGACAGGGGTACTACGAGCAGTACTTC. Protein: CALSGQGYYEQYF.

The chain joins TRBV29-1 to TRBJ1-1; 11 nucleotides line up with TRBD1. The CDR3 extends over 13 amino acids. J lost 5 bases, V lost 7 bases, and 6 bases had no gene match. Germline lookup yields CDR1 SQVTM and CDR2 ANQGSEA. Here the CDR3 reads CSAGQGASTEAFF. CDR3 sequence (DNA): TGCAGCGCTGGACAGGGGGCGAGTACTGAAGCTTTCTTT.

J is TRBJ2-3 and V is TRBV28; 10 bases align to TRBD1. The CDR3 length is 15 residues. With 4 bases clipped from V and 3 bases from J, the junction kept 4 bases outside the gene matches. Per germline, CDR1 MDHEN and CDR2 SYDVKM. The CDR3, as DNA: TGTGCCAGCAGTTCTCCGGGACAGGGGACAGATACGCAGTATTTT. It specifies CASSSPGQGTDTQYF.